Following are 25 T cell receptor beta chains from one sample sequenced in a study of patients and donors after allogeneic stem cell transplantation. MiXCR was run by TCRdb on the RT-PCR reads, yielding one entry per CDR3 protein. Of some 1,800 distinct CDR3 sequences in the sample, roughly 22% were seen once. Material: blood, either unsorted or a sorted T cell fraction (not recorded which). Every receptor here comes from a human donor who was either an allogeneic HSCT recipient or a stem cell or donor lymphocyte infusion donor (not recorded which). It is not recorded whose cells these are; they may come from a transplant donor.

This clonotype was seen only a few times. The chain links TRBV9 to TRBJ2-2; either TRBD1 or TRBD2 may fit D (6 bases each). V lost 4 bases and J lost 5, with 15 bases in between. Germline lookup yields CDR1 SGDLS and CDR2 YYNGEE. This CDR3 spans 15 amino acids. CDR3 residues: CASSPQTGGTGELFF. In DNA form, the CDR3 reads TGTGCCAGCAGCCCCCAGACAGGAGGGACCGGGGAGCTGTTTTTT.

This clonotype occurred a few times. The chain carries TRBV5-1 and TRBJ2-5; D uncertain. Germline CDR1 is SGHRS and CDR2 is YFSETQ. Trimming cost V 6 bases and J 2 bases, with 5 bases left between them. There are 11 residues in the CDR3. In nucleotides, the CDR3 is TGCGCCAGCAAGTCACAAGAGACCCAGTACTTC. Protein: CASKSQETQYF.

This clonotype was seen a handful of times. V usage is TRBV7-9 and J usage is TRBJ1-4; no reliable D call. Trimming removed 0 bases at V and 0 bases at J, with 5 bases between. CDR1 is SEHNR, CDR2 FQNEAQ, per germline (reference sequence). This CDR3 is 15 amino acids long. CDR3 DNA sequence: TGTGCCAGCAGCTTAGCAACGTCAACTAATGAAAAACTGTTTTTT. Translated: CASSLATSTNEKLFF. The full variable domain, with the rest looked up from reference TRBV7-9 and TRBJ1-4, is DTGVSQNPRHKITKRGQNVTFRCDPISEHNRLYWYRQTLGQGPEFLTYFQNEAQLEKSRLLSDRFSAERPKGSFSTLEIQRTEQGDSAMYLCASSLATSTNEKLFFGSGTQLSVL.

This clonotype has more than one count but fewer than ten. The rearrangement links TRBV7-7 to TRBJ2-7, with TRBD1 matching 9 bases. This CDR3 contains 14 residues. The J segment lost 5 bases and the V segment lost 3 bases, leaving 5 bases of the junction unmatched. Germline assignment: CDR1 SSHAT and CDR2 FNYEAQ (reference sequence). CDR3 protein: CASSFSQGANEQYF. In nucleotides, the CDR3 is TGTGCCAGCAGCTTCTCACAGGGGGCCAACGAGCAGTACTTC.

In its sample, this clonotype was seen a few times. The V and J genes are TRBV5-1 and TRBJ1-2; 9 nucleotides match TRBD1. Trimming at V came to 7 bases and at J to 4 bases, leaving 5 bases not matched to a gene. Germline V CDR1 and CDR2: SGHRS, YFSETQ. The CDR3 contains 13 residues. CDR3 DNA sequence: TGCGCCAGCGAAACAGGGGGCGGCTATGGCTACACCTTC. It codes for CASETGGGYGYTF.

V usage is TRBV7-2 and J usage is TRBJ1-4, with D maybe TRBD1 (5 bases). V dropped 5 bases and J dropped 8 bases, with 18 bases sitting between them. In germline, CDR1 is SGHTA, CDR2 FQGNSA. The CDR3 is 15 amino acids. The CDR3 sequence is CASSAGRPQGEKLFF. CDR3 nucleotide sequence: TGTGCCAGCAGCGCGGGACGGCCTCAAGGCGAAAAACTGTTTTTT.

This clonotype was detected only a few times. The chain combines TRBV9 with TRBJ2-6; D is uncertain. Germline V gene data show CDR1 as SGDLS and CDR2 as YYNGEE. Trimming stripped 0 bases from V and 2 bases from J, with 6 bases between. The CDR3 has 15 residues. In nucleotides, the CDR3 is TGTGCCAGCAGCGTAGAGGGAACTGGGGCCAACGTCCTGACTTTC. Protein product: CASSVEGTGANVLTF.

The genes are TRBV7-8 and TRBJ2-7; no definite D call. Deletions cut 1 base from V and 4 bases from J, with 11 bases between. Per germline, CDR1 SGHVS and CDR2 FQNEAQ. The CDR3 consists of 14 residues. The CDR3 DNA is TGTGCCAGCAGCTTAGGGCTAGGTTTGTACGAGCAGTACTTC. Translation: CASSLGLGLYEQYF.

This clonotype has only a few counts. CDR3 bases: TGTGCCAGCAGCTTGTTTATTTTCACAGATACGCAGTATTTT. It encodes CASSLFIFTDTQYF. The V gene is TRBV5-6, the J gene TRBJ2-3; unclear D gene. V was cut by 1 base and J by 2 bases, with 8 bases left in between. Germline V lookup: CDR1 SGHDT, CDR2 YYEEEE. This CDR3 comprises 14 residues.

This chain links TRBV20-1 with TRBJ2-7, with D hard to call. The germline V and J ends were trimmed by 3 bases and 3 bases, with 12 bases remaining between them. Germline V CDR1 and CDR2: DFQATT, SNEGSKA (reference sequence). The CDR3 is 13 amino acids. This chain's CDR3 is CSASLDAGYEQYF. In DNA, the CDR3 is TGCAGTGCTAGTTTGGACGCCGGCTACGAGCAGTACTTC.

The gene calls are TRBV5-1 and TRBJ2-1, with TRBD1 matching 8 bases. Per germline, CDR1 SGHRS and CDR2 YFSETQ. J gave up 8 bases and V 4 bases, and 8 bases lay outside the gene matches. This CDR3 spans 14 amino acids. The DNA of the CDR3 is TGCGCCAGCAGCCAGGGACAGGCCTTCGATGAGCAGTTCTTC. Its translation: CASSQGQAFDEQFF.

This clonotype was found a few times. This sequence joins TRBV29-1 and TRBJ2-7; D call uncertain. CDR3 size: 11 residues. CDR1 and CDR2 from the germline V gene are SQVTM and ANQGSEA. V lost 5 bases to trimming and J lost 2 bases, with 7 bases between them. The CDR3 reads CSVSRAYEQYF. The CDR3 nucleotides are TGCAGCGTTTCACGGGCCTACGAGCAGTACTTC.

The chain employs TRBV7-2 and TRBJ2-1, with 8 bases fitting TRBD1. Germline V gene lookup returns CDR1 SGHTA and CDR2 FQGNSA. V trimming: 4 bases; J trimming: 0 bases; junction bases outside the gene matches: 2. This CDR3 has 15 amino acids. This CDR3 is CASSSDRGSYNEQFF. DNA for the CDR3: TGTGCCAGCAGCTCCGACAGGGGCTCCTACAATGAGCAGTTCTTC.

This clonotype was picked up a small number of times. In DNA, the CDR3 is TGTGCCAGCAGTGAATCGCCCGCCTACGAGCAGTACTTC. It encodes CASSESPAYEQYF. The chain couples TRBV2 to TRBJ2-7; no clear D. The CDR3 covers 13 residues. Trimming took off 2 bases at V and 2 bases at J, with 7 bases between the two ends. Per germline, CDR1 SNHLY and CDR2 FYNNEI.

The chain's CDR3 is CASSLSGGTDTQYF. The CDR3, as DNA: TGTGCCAGCAGTCTTAGCGGGGGCACAGATACGCAGTATTTT. V is TRBV28 and J is TRBJ2-3, with 8 positions matching TRBD2. The CDR3 consists of 14 residues. Germline CDR1 MDHEN, CDR2 SYDVKM. V lost 5 bases, J lost 1 base, and 2 bases stayed unmatched.

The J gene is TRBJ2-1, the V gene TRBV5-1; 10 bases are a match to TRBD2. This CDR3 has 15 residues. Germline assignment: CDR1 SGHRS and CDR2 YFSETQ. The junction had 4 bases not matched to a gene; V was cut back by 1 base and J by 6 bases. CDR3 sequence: CASSLYASGSNEQFF. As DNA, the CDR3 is TGCGCCAGCAGCTTGTACGCTAGCGGGAGCAATGAGCAGTTCTTC.

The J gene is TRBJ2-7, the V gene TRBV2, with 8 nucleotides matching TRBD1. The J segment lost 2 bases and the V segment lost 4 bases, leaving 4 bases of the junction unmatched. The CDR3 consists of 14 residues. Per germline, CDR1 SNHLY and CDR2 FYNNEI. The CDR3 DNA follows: TGTGCCAGCAGTGGGCCACAGGGGGCCTACGAGCAGTACTTC. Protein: CASSGPQGAYEQYF.

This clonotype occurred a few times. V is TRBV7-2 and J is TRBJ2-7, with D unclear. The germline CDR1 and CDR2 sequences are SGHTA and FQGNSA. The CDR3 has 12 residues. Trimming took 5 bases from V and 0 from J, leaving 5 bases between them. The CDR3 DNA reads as TGTGCCAGCAGCCGGATCTCCTACGAGCAGTACTTC. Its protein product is CASSRISYEQYF.

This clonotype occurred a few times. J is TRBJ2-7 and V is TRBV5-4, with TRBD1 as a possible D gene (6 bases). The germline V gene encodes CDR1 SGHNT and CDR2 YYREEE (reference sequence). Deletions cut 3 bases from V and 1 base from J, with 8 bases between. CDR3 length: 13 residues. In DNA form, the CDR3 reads TGTGCCAGCAGCTCAGGACAGTCCTACGAGCAGTACTTC. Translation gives CASSSGQSYEQYF.

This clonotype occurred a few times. CDR3 nucleotide sequence: TGTGCCAGCAGCCGCACTAGCGGGAGGGCGGAGACCCAGTACTTC. Protein sequence: CASSRTSGRAETQYF. V and J are TRBV12-3 or TRBV12-4 and TRBJ2-5; TRBD2 matches at 13 bases. Trimming cost V 6 bases and J 5 bases; bases outside gene matches: 6. This CDR3 comprises 15 residues.

CDR3 nucleotide sequence: TGTGCCAGCAGCTTTGGGGGCATGTCCCCCACTGAAGCTTTCTTT. Translated, it gives CASSFGGMSPTEAFF. This chain connects TRBV7-9 to TRBJ1-1; TRBD1 might be the D (6 bases). Per the germline V gene, CDR1 is SEHNR and CDR2 is FQNEAQ (reference sequence). V dropped 3 bases and J dropped 4 bases, with 15 bases sitting between them. The CDR3 consists of 15 residues.

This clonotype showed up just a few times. CDR3 protein: CASSLAPQYNEQFF. CDR3 in DNA: TGCGCCAGCAGCTTGGCCCCACAATACAATGAGCAGTTCTTC. This chain joins TRBV5-1 and TRBJ2-1, with D unclear. The V and J ends lost 0 bases and 4 bases respectively, with 8 bases between them. CDR1 SGHRS and CDR2 YFSETQ come from the germline V gene. The CDR3 spans 14 residues.

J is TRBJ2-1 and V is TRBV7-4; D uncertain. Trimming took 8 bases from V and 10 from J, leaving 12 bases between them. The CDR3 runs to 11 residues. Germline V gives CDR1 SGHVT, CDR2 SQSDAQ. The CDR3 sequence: CASARGLEQFF. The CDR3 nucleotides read TGTGCCAGCGCCCGTGGGTTGGAGCAGTTCTTC. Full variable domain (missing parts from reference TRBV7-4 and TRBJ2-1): GAGVSQSPRYKVAKRGRDVALRCDSISGHVTLYWYRQTLGQGSEVLTYSQSDAQRDKSGRPSGRFSAERPERSVSTLKIQRTEQGDSAVYLCASARGLEQFFGPGTRLTVL.

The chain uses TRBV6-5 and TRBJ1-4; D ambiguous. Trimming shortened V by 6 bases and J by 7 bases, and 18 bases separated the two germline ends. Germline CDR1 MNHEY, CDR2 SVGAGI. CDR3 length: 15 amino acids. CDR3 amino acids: CASSYTSQRLEKLFF. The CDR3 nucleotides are TGTGCCAGCAGCTACACGAGTCAGCGACTTGAAAAACTGTTTTTT.

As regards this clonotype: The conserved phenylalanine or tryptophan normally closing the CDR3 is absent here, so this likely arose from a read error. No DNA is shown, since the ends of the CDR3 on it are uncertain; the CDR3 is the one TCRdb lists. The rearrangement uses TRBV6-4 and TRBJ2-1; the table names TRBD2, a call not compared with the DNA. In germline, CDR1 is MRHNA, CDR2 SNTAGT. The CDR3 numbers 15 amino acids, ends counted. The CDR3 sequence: CASSDSGSVAGAPSL.